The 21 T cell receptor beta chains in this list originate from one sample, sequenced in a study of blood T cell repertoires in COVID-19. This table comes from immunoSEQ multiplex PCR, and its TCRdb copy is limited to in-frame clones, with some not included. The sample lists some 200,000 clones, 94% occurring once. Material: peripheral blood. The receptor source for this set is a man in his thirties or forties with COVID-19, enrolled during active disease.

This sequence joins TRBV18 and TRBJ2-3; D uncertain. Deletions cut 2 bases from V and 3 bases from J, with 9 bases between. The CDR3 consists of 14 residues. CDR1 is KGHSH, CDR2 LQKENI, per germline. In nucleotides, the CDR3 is TGTGCCAGCTCACCAGGTACAGAGACAGATACGCAGTATTTT. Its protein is CASSPGTETDTQYF. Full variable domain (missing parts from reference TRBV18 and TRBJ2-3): NAGVMQNPRHLVRRRGQEARLRCSPMKGHSHVYWYRQLPEEGLKFMVYLQKENIIDESGMPKERFSAEFPKEGPSILRIQQVVRGDSAAYFCASSPGTETDTQYFGPGTRLTVL.

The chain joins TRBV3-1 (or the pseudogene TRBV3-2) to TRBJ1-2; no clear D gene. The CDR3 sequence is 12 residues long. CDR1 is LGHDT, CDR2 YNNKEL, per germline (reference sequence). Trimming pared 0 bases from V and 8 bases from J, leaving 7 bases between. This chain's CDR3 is CASSQEAAGYTF. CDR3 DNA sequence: TGTGCCAGCAGCCAAGAAGCGGCGGGCTACACCTTC.

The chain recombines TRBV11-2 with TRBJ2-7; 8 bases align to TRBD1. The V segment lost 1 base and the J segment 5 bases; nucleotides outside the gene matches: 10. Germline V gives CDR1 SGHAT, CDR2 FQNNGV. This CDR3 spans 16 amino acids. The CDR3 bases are TGTGCCAGCAGCTTAGTCGGAGGACAGGGAACCCACGAGCAGTACTTC. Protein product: CASSLVGGQGTHEQYF.

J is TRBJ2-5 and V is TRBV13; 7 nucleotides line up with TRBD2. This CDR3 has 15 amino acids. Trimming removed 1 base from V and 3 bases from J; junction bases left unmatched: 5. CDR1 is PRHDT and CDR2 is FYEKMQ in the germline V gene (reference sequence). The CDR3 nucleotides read TGTGCCAGCAGCTTAGCGGGGGGTAACAAAGAGACCCAGTACTTC. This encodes CASSLAGGNKETQYF.

In DNA form, the CDR3 reads TGCGCCAGCAGCCATGACAGCAACTCTGGAAACACCATATATTTT. Translated: CASSHDSNSGNTIYF. This chain joins TRBV5-1 and TRBJ1-3; TRBD1 might be the D (5 bases). The CDR3 runs to 15 residues. Trimming took off 4 bases at V and 0 bases at J, with 11 bases between the two ends. CDR1 and CDR2 (germline): SGHRS, YFSETQ.

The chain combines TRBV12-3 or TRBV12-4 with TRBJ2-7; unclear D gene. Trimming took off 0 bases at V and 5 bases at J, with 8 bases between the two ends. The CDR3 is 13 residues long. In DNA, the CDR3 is TGTGCCAGCAGTTTAGCGACATCCCACGAGCAGTACTTC. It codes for CASSLATSHEQYF.

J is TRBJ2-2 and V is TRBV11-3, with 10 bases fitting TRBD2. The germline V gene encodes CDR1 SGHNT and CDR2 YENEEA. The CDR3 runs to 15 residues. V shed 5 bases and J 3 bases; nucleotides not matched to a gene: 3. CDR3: CASSRGLADTGELFF. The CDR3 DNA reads TGTGCCAGCAGCCGAGGACTAGCGGACACCGGGGAGCTGTTTTTT.

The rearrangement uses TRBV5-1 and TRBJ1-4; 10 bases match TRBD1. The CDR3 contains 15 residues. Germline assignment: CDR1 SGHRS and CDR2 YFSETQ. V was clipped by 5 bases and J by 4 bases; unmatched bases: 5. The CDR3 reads CASRPGTGVNEKLFF. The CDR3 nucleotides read TGCGCCAGCAGACCCGGGACAGGGGTTAATGAAAAACTGTTTTTT.

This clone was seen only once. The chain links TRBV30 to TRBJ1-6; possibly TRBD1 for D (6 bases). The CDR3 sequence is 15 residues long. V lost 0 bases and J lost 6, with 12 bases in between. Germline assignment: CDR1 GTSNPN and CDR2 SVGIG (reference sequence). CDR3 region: CAWSVPGTPNSPLHF. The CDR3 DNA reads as TGTGCCTGGAGTGTCCCCGGGACACCTAATTCACCCCTCCACTTT. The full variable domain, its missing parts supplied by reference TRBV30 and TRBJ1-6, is SQTIHQWPATLVQPVGSPLSLECTVEGTSNPNLYWYRQAAGRGLQLLFYSVGIGQISSEVPQNLSASRPQDRQFILSSKKLLLSDSGFYLCAWSVPGTPNSPLHFGNGTRLTVT.

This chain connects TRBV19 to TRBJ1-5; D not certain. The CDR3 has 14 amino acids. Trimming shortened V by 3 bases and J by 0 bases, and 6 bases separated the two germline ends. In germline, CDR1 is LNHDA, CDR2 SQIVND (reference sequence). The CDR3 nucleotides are TGTGCCAGTAGTATCTCAGATAGCAATCAGCCCCAGCATTTT. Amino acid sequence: CASSISDSNQPQHF.

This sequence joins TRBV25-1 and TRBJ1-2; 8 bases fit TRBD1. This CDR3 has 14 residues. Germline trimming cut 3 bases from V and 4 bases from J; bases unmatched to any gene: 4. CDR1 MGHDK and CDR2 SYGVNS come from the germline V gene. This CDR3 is CASSDKGQVYGYTF. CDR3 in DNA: TGTGCCAGCAGTGATAAGGGACAGGTCTATGGCTACACCTTC.

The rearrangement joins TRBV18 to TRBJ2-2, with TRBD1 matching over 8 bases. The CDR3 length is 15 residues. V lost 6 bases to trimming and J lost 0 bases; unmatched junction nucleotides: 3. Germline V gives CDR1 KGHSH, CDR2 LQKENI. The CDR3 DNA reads TGTGCCAGCTCTCCAGGGGGCGCGAACACCGGGGAGCTGTTTTTT. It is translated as CASSPGGANTGELFF.

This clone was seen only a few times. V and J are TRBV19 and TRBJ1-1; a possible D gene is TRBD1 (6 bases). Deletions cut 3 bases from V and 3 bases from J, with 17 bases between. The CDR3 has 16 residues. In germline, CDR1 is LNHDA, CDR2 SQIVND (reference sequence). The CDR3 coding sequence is TGTGCCAGTAGTATTACAGGGTTACGAGGCGACACTGAAGCTTTCTTT. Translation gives CASSITGLRGDTEAFF.

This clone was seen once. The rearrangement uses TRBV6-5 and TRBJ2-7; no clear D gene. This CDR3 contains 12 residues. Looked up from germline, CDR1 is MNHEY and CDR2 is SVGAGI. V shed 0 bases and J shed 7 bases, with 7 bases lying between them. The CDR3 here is CASSYSSGEQYF. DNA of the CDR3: TGTGCCAGCAGTTACTCGTCCGGGGAGCAGTACTTC.

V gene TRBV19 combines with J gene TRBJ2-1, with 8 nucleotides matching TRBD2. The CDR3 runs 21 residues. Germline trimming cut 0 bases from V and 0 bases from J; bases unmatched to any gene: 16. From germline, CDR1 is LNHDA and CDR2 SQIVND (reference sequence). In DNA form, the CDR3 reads TGTGCCAGTAGTATAGATCCCCCTAATAGCGGGGCCCCGAGCTCCTACAATGAGCAGTTCTTC. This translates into CASSIDPPNSGAPSSYNEQFF.

The CDR3 is CASRDSQEFTGELFF. The CDR3 coding sequence is TGTGCCAGTAGAGACTCACAGGAATTCACCGGGGAGCTGTTTTTT. The gene calls are TRBV6-5 and TRBJ2-2, with D possibly being TRBD1 (5 bases). This CDR3 spans 15 amino acids. The V gene lost 9 bases and the J gene lost 4 bases, with 18 bases spanning the gap. Germline CDR1 MNHEY, CDR2 SVGAGI.

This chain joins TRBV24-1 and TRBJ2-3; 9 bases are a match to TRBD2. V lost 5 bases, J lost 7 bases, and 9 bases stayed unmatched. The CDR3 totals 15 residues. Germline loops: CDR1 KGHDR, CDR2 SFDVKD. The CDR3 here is CATSGSGGGGNTQYF. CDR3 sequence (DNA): TGTGCCACCAGTGGGTCTGGCGGGGGGGGGAATACGCAGTATTTT.

In DNA form, the CDR3 reads TGTGCCAGCAGCTCACGACTAGCGGGGATCACCGGGGAGCTGTTTTTT. As protein: CASSSRLAGITGELFF. The chain is built from TRBV7-9 and TRBJ2-2, with 11 bases identical to TRBD2. Losses at the gene ends were 4 bases for V and 4 bases for J; bases not matched to a gene: 5. Germline V gene data show CDR1 as SEHNR and CDR2 as FQNEAQ (reference sequence). The CDR3 has 16 residues.

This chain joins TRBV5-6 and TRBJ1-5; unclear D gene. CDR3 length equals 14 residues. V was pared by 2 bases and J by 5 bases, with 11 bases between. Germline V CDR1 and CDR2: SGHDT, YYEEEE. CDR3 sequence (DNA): TGTGCCAGCAGCTTTGGGCAGCTGGATCAGCCCCAGCATTTT. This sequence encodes CASSFGQLDQPQHF.

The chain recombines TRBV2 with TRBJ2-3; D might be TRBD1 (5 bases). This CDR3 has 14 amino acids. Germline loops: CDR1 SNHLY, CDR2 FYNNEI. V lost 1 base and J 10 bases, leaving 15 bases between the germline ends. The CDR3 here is CASSEEVGPLAQYF. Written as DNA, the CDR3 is TGTGCCAGCAGTGAAGAAGTGGGGCCCTTGGCGCAGTATTTT.

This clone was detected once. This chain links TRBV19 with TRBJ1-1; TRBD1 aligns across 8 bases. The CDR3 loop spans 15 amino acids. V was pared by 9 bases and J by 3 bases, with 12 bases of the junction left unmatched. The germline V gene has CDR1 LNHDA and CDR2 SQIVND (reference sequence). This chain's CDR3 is CASLSGGKWDTEAFF. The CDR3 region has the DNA TGTGCCAGCCTCTCAGGGGGCAAGTGGGACACTGAAGCTTTCTTT.